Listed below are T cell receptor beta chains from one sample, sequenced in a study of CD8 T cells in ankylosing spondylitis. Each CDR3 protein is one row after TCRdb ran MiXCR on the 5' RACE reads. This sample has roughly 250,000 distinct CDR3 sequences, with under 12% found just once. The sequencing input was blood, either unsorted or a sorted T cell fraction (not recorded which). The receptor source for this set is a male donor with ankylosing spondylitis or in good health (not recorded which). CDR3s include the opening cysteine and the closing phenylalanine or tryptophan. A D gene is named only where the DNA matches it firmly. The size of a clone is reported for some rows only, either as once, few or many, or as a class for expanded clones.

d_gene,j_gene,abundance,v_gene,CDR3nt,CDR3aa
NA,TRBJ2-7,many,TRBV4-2,TGTGCCAGCAGCCAAGATCGGGGACCCTCAAGCTCCTACGAGCAGTACTTC,CASSQDRGPSSSYEQYF
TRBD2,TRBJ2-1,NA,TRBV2,TGTGCCTGCAGTCTAAAAGGCCCTCGGTGGGCGGGAGTTAGCGATGAGCAGTTCTTC,CACSLKGPRWAGVSDEQFF
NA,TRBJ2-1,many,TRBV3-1,TGTGCCAGCAGCCAGGGGAGCAGAAATGAGCAGTTCTTC,CASSQGSRNEQFF
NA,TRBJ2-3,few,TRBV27,TGTGCCAGCAGTTCAAGGCCCCTCATCGGGACCCCCCCTAGCACAGATACGCAGTATTTT,CASSSRPLIGTPPSTDTQYF
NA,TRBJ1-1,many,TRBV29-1,TGCAGCGCAGCGGACACTGAAGCTTTCTTT,CSAADTEAFF
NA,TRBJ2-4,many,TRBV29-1,TGCAGCGTCGCGTGGACGGGGACGGCCAAAAACATTCAGTACTTC,CSVAWTGTAKNIQYF
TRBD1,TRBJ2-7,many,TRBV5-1,TGCGCCAGCAGCTTGGGACAGGGGGCGGAAGAGCAGTACTTC,CASSLGQGAEEQYF
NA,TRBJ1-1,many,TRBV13,TGTGCCAGCAGCTTACGAGGCCAGATGAACACTGAAGCTTTCTTT,CASSLRGQMNTEAFF
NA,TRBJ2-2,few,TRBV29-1,TGCAGCGCAACGGGGGACTCGTACACCGGGGAGCTGTTTTTT,CSATGDSYTGELFF
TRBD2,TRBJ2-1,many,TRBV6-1,TGTGCCAGCAGGCCCCTCTTTGGGACTAGCTCCGGTGAGCAGTTCTTC,CASRPLFGTSSGEQFF
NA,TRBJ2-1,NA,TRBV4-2,TGTGCCAGCAGCCAAGACGGCATTCGGGAGACTAGGGAGTTCTTC,CASSQDGIRETREFF
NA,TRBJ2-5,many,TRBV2,TGTGCCAGCAGCCTATTAGGGTGGACGGAGACCCAGTACTTC,CASSLLGWTETQYF
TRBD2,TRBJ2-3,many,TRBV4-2,TGTGCCAGCAGCCAACAAACTAGCGGGGGCCGCACAGATACGCAGTATTTT,CASSQQTSGGRTDTQYF
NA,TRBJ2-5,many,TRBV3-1,TGTGCCAGCAGCCAAGATCCGGCGCGACGAGGGGAGACCCAGTACTTC,CASSQDPARRGETQYF
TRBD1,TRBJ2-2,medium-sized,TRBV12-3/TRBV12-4,TGTGCCCCCCCAGGACAGGGGAGCACCGGGGAGCTGTTTTTT,CAPPGQGSTGELFF
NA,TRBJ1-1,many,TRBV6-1,TGTGCCAGCAGTGAGAGGAGAGTGAACACTGAAGCTTTCTTT,CASSERRVNTEAFF
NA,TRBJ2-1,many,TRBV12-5,TGTGCTAGTGGTTTGGTACCCGCGTACAATGAGCAGTTCTTC,CASGLVPAYNEQFF
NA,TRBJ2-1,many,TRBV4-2,TGTGCCAGCAGCCAAGATCAGGCAGATTCAGGCAATGAGCAGTTCTTC,CASSQDQADSGNEQFF
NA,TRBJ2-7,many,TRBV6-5,TGTGCCAGCAGTTACGGAGGCATGACCTACGAGCAGTACTTC,CASSYGGMTYEQYF
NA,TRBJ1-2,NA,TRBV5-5,TGTGCCAGCAGCTTGGGCCCCGGCCCCTTATGGGGCTATGGCTACACCTTC,CASSLGPGPLWGYGYTF
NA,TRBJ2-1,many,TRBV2,TGTGCCAGCGGGGGGTCTAGCTCCTACAATGAGCAGTTCTTC,CASGGSSSYNEQFF
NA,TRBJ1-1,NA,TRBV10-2,TGCGCCGGCAGTGAGTCCCCGAGCGGCACTGAAGCTTTCTTT,CAGSESPSGTEAFF
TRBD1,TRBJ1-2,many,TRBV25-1,TGTGCCAGCAGTGTGACAGGGGCGGGTGGCTACACCTTC,CASSVTGAGGYTF
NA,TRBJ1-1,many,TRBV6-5,TGTGCCAGCAGTTACTACCCCGGGGTAGTGAGGACTGAAGCTTTCTTT,CASSYYPGVVRTEAFF
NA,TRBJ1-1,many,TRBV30,TGTGCCTGGAGTGTGGGGTCGGGGACTGAAGCTTTCTTT,CAWSVGSGTEAFF
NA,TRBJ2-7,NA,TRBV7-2,TGTGCCAGCAGCTTAGGGACCCCGGCGGACGAGCAGTACTTC,CASSLGTPADEQYF
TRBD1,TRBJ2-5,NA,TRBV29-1,TGCAGCGTCCGCTCCCGGACAGGGGAAGAGACCCAGTACTTC,CSVRSRTGEETQYF
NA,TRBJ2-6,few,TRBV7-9,TGTGCCAGCAGTTTTACAGGGTACGGGGCCAACGTCCTGACTTTC,CASSFTGYGANVLTF
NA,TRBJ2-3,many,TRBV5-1,TGCGCCAGCAGCTTGGGGCCCGGCAGATACACAGATACGCAGTATTTT,CASSLGPGRYTDTQYF
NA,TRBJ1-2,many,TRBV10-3,TGTGCCATCAAGGAACGCGTACGCGACTATGGCTACACCTTC,CAIKERVRDYGYTF
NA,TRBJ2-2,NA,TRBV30,TGTGCCTGGAGTGTAAGGGGGGGCCGCACCGGGGAGCTGTTTTTT,CAWSVRGGRTGELFF
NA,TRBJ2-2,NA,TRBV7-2,TGTGCCAGCAGCTTGAGGGGGGCCAGCACCGGGGAGCTGTTTTTT,CASSLRGASTGELFF
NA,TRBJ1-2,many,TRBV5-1,TGCGCCAGCAGCTTGGCGGGGCAGGTTGATGGCTACACCTTC,CASSLAGQVDGYTF
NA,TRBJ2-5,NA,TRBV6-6,TGTGCCAGCAAGTTGGAAGAGACCCAGTACTTC,CASKLEETQYF
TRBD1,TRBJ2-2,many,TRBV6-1,TGTGCCACCCGACAGGGGGCTAGCGGGGAGCTGTTTTTT,CATRQGASGELFF
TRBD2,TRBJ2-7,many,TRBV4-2,TGTGCCAGCAGCCAAGATGCGGGGGAACTAGCGGGAGTCTACGAGCAGTACTTC,CASSQDAGELAGVYEQYF
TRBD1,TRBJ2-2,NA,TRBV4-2,TGTGCCAGCGGCCCCGTGACAGGGGGCGGCACCGGGGAGCTGTTTTTT,CASGPVTGGGTGELFF
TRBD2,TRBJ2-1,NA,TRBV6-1,TGTGCCAGCAGTCCTCTCGGACTAGCGGGAAGCTATGAGCAGTTCTTC,CASSPLGLAGSYEQFF
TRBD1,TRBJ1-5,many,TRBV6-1,TGTGCCAGCAGTCGGACAGGTCTCTCTGGGGCCCAGCATTTT,CASSRTGLSGAQHF
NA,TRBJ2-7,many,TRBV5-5,TGTGCCAGCTCCAAGTGGGGAAGTGAGCAGTACTTC,CASSKWGSEQYF
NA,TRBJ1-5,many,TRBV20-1,TGCAGTGCTAGAGATAGGCAGAGAGTAAATCAGCCCCAGCATTTT,CSARDRQRVNQPQHF
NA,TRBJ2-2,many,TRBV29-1,TGCAGCGTTAATCCGGGACAGAACACCGGGGAGCTGTTTTTT,CSVNPGQNTGELFF
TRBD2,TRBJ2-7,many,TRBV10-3,TGTGCCTTCGCGAATGGGACTACTGAGCAGTACTTC,CAFANGTTEQYF
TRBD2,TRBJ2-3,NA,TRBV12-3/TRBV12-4,TGTGCCAGCAGTTCAGCGGGGGGGTCCACAGATACGCAGTATTTT,CASSSAGGSTDTQYF